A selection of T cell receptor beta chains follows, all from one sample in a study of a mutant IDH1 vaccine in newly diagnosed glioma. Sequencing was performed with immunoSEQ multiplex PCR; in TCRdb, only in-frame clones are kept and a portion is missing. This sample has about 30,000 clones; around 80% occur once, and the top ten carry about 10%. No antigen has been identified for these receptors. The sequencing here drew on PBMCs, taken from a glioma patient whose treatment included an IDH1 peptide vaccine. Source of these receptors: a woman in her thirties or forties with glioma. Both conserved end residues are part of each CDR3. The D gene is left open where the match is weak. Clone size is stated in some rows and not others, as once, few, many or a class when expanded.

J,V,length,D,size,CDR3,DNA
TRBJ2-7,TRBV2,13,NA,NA,CASTPGISYEQYF,TGTGCCAGTACCCCCGGCATCTCCTACGAGCAGTACTTC
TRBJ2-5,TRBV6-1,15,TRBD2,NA,CASSPWTSGEETQYF,TGTGCCAGCAGTCCCTGGACTAGCGGGGAAGAGACCCAGTACTTC
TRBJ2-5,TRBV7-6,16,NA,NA,CASSGMTGRDQETQYF,TGTGCCAGCAGCGGTATGACGGGCCGGGACCAAGAGACCCAGTACTTC
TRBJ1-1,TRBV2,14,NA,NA,CASIQSGGETEAFF,TGTGCCAGCATTCAATCTGGGGGAGAAACTGAAGCTTTCTTT
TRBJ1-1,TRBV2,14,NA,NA,CARLMGGARTEAFF,TGTGCCAGACTAATGGGGGGGGCGAGGACTGAAGCTTTCTTT
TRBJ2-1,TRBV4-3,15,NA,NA,CASSQEGGVYNEQFF,TGCGCCAGCAGCCAAGAAGGGGGGGTCTACAATGAGCAGTTCTTC
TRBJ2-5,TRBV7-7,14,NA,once,CASSPGTRGETQYF,TGTGCTAGCAGCCCCGGGACACGGGGGGAGACCCAGTACTTC
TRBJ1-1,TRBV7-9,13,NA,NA,CASSLSAKSEAFF,TGTGCCAGCAGCTTATCGGCGAAGTCTGAAGCTTTCTTT
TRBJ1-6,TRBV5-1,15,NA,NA,CASSLEGDLSSPLHF,TGCGCCAGCAGCTTGGAGGGAGACCTTTCTTCACCCCTCCACTTT
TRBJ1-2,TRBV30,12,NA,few,CASPKEGWGYTF,TGTGCCTCCCCAAAGGAGGGGTGGGGCTACACCTTC
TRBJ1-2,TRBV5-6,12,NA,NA,CASSLRRRGYTF,TGTGCCAGCAGCTTGCGTAGGAGAGGCTACACCTTC
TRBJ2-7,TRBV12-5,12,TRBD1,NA,CACGQGPYEQYF,TGTGCTTGTGGACAGGGTCCCTACGAGCAGTACTTC
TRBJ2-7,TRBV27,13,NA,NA,CASRPEAGYEQYF,TGTGCCAGCAGGCCCGAGGCGGGGTACGAGCAGTACTTC